These 14 T cell receptor beta chains were all obtained from the same sample, sequenced in a study of a mutant IDH1 vaccine in newly diagnosed glioma. The time point: week 35, safety follow-up. Doses consisted of 300 ug of mutant IDH1 20-mer peptide each, paired with topical imiquimod. Data came from immunoSEQ multiplex PCR; TCRdb stores just in-frame clones and leaves some out. The data show over 30,000 clones, with around 77% seen just once and 7.5% to 10% held by the top ten. Which antigens these TCRs recognize remains unknown. The starting material was PBMCs, obtained from a glioma patient whose treatment included an IDH1 peptide vaccine. These receptor sequences come from a woman younger than 45 with glioma. Some clones in this sample may be carry-over from other donors' samples.

The chain combines TRBV6-6 with TRBJ2-7, with 7 bases identical to TRBD2. The CDR3 spans 16 residues. Germline V CDR1 and CDR2: MNHNY, SVGAGI (reference sequence). Trimming took 5 bases from V and 0 from J; bases not matched to a gene: 10. For the CDR3, the DNA is TGTGCCAGCAGTCCAAGCGGGGTAGCGGCCTCCTACGAGCAGTACTTC. This encodes CASSPSGVAASYEQYF.

A note on this clone: Here the CDR3 omits its conserved ending phenylalanine or tryptophan, so a read error is the likely source. It is unclear where the CDR3 begins or ends on the DNA, so no DNA is shown, and the CDR3 is as TCRdb lists it. The V call is TRBV18, the J call TRBJ2-7. Germline assignment: CDR1 KGHSH and CDR2 LQKENI. The length of the CDR3 is 14 amino acids, counting both ends. The CDR3 protein is CASSVTTVGGQSLM.

As DNA, the CDR3 is TGTGCCAGCAGCCGTACCCCGGAGGAGCAGTTCTTC. Translating gives CASSRTPEEQFF. V and J are TRBV7-2 and TRBJ2-1; unclear D gene. Germline V gene sequence: CDR1 SGHTA, CDR2 FQGNSA. The CDR3 is 12 residues long. Trimming removed 5 bases at V and 10 bases at J, with 12 bases between.

Written as DNA, the CDR3 is TGTGCCATCAGTGAGGGAGATCTGAGGGGAAACACCATATATTTT. It specifies CAISEGDLRGNTIYF. The chain employs TRBV10-3 and TRBJ1-3; no definite D call. V lost 2 bases to trimming and J lost 4 bases, with 12 bases between them. Germline V lookup: CDR1 ENHRY, CDR2 SYGVKD. The CDR3 loop spans 15 amino acids.

The V call is TRBV9, the J call TRBJ2-5, with 8 bases identical to TRBD2. Losses at the gene ends were 3 bases for V and 4 bases for J; bases not matched to a gene: 11. The CDR3 has 16 residues. The V gene's germline CDR1 is SGDLS and CDR2 YYNGEE. CDR3 sequence: CASSARSGTSRETQYF. The CDR3 bases are TGTGCCAGCAGCGCCCGATCCGGGACTAGTAGAGAGACCCAGTACTTC.

In its sample, this clone was seen once. V and J are TRBV2 and TRBJ2-1; D is ambiguous. Looked up from germline, CDR1 is SNHLY and CDR2 is FYNNEI. There are 13 residues in the CDR3. Trimming removed 7 bases at V and 4 bases at J, with 11 bases between. The CDR3: CASTSEKYNEQFF. The CDR3 nucleotides are TGTGCCAGCACGAGTGAGAAATACAATGAGCAGTTCTTC.

This chain uses TRBV9 with TRBJ2-3; 8 positions agree with TRBD2. The CDR3 sequence is 14 residues long. The germline gives CDR1 SGDLS, CDR2 YYNGEE. J lost 5 bases, V lost 4 bases, and 6 bases had no gene match. CDR3 loop: CASSPGTRVDTQYF. DNA for the CDR3: TGTGCCAGCAGCCCCGGGACTAGGGTAGATACGCAGTATTTT.

This chain uses TRBV5-6 with TRBJ1-3, with 7 bases matching TRBD1. This CDR3 spans 14 amino acids. Germline loops: CDR1 SGHDT, CDR2 YYEEEE. With V trimmed by 10 bases and J by 4 bases, 11 bases remained unmatched. CDR3 in amino acids: CAFTDRAAGNTIYF. The CDR3, as DNA: TGTGCCTTTACTGACAGGGCAGCCGGAAACACCATATATTTT.

The rearrangement links TRBV30 to TRBJ2-7; weak D call: TRBD1 (6 bases). This CDR3 spans 12 amino acids. Trimming stripped 1 base from V and 4 bases from J, with 8 bases between. Germline assignment: CDR1 GTSNPN and CDR2 SVGIG (reference sequence). CDR3 loop: CAWSDRVYEQYF. Here the CDR3 DNA reads TGTGCCTGGAGTGACAGGGTTTACGAGCAGTACTTC.

V and J are TRBV21-1 and TRBJ2-7. TRBV21-1 is a known pseudogene. This CDR3 region has 13 residues. The DNA of the CDR3 is TGTGCCACCCGAATAGGTTGGCCCCACGAGCAGTACTTC. Protein sequence: CATRIGWPHEQYF.

The rearrangement uses TRBV4-2 and TRBJ1-1, with D hard to call. Trimming removed 4 bases at V and 2 bases at J, with 20 bases between. Germline assignment: CDR1 LGHNA and CDR2 YNFKEQ. The CDR3 runs to 17 residues. The CDR3 sequence: CASSRALGGLGNTEAFF. DNA for the CDR3: TGTGCCAGCAGCCGCGCTCTCGGCGGACTGGGCAACACTGAAGCTTTCTTT.

The chain combines TRBV10-3 with TRBJ1-1, with D possibly being TRBD1 (5 bases). V lost 5 bases, J lost 1 base, and 8 bases lay in between. The CDR3 extends over 13 amino acids. In germline, CDR1 is ENHRY, CDR2 SYGVKD. The CDR3, as DNA: TGTGCCATCAGTAACGGGGGGAACACTGAAGCTTTCTTT. Translation: CAISNGGNTEAFF.

The chain combines TRBV28 with TRBJ2-7; 9 nucleotides align to TRBD2. The CDR3 is 14 residues long. V shed 3 bases, J shed 9 bases, and the junction held 9 bases outside the gene matches. Germline-derived CDR1 and CDR2 are MDHEN and SYDVKM. The CDR3 reads CASSLPSGAAGQYF. CDR3 DNA: TGTGCCAGCAGTTTGCCTAGCGGGGCGGCCGGGCAGTACTTC.

This clone was found once. The chain recombines TRBV25-1 with TRBJ1-2; D unclear. This CDR3 contains 12 residues. Germline CDR1 is MGHDK and CDR2 is SYGVNS. Trimming left V 5 bases short and J 4 bases short, with 8 bases between. The CDR3 DNA reads TGTGCCAGCAGTAAAGGAGTCTATGGCTACACCTTC. This translates into CASSKGVYGYTF.